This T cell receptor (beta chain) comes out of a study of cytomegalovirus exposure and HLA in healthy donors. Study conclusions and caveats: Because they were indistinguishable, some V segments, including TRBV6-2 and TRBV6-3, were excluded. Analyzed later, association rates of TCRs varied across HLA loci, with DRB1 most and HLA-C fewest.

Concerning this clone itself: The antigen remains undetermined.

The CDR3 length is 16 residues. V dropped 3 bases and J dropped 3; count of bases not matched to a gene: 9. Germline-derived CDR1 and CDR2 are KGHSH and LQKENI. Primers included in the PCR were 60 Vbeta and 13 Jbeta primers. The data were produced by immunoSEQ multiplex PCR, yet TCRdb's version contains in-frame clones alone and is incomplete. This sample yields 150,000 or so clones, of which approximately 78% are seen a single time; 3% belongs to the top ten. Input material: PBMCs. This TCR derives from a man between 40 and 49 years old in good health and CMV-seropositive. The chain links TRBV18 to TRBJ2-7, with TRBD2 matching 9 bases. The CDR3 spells CASSPETSGTIYEQYF. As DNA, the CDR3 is TGTGCCAGCTCACCGGAGACTAGCGGAACAATCTACGAGCAGTACTTC.